Listed below are T cell receptor beta chains from one sample, sequenced in a study of cytomegalovirus exposure and HLA in healthy donors. Method: immunoSEQ multiplex PCR; TCRdb's copy keeps in-frame clones and lacks some. The data show some 190,000 clones, approximately 78% seen once. Sample: PBMCs. The receptor set was obtained from a male donor in good health and CMV-seronegative. Each CDR3 is given with its conserved first and last residue. The D gene is left open where the match is weak. Clone sizes are given selectively: once, few, many, or a class where the clone is expanded.

d_call j_call v_call clone_size cdr3_nt cdr3_aa
TRBD1 TRBJ1-2 TRBV6-5 . TGTGCCAGCAGTCCCGGGACAGAGGTTTATGGCTACACCTTC CASSPGTEVYGYTF
TRBD1 TRBJ2-2 TRBV7-9 . TGTGCCAGCAGCCTCCGACAGGGGAACACCGGGGAGCTGTTTTTT CASSLRQGNTGELFF
TRBD1 TRBJ1-2 TRBV5-3 . TGTGCCAGAAGCTTGACCTTTAGGGACAGTAACTATGGCTACACCTTC CARSLTFRDSNYGYTF
TRBD1 TRBJ1-2 TRBV6-5 few TGTGCCAGCACCACAGGGGAAACGGGCTACACCTTC CASTTGETGYTF
TRBD2 TRBJ2-5 TRBV6-1 . TGTGCCAGCACCCTTGGACTAGCGGGAGGAGAGACCCAGTACTTC CASTLGLAGGETQYF
TRBD2 TRBJ2-2 TRBV5-4 . TGTGCCAGCAGCTCGGTTGCGGGGGTTTACACCGGGGAGCTGTTTTTT CASSSVAGVYTGELFF
. TRBJ2-1 TRBV11-1 once TGTGCCAGCAGCTCAAAGTTCCCAGGTGAGCAGTTCTTC CASSSKFPGEQFF
TRBD1 TRBJ1-5 TRBV9 . TGTGCCAGCAGCAAGGACAGGGGATATCAGCCCCAGCATTTT CASSKDRGYQPQHF
TRBD1 TRBJ2-7 TRBV28 once TGTGCCAGCAGTTTCCCTGAGGGGGCGAAGAACGAGCAGTACTTC CASSFPEGAKNEQYF
TRBD1 TRBJ1-5 TRBV6-5 . TGTGCCAGCAGAAAGACAGGGAACAATCAGCCCCAGCATTTT CASRKTGNNQPQHF
TRBD2 TRBJ2-1 TRBV9 once TGTGCCAGCAGCGCGGGACTAGCGGGCAATGAGCAGTTCTTC CASSAGLAGNEQFF
. TRBJ1-1 TRBV2 . TGTGCCAGCAGTGGCGACAACTCGAACACTGAAGCTTTCTTT CASSGDNSNTEAFF
TRBD1 TRBJ2-6 TRBV27 . TGTGCCAGCAGTTCCCGACGGGACAGTTCCTCTGGGGCCAACGTCCTGACTTTC CASSSRRDSSSGANVLTF
. TRBJ2-7 TRBV28 . TGTGCCAGCAGTTATCAGGTAGGGAGCTCCTACGACGAGCAGTACTTC CASSYQVGSSYDEQYF
. TRBJ2-7 TRBV10-3 few TGTGCCATCAGCCAGGGCAGATACGAGCAGTACTTC CAISQGRYEQYF
TRBD2 TRBJ2-7 TRBV9 . TGTGCCAGCAGCCAAGCGGGAGTCCACGAGCAGTACTTC CASSQAGVHEQYF
. TRBJ2-7 TRBV9 . TGTGCCAGCAGCGTAGAGACGGGTGACTCCGAGCAGTACTTC CASSVETGDSEQYF
. TRBJ2-1 TRBV7-9 . TGTGCCAGCACCCCGGGTATTGCCGAGCAGTTCTTC CASTPGIAEQFF
. TRBJ2-5 TRBV9 . TGTGCCAGCAGCGTAGAGCAGGGGATGATCCCAGAGACCCAGTACTTC CASSVEQGMIPETQYF
TRBD2 TRBJ2-1 TRBV28 . TGTGCCAGCAGTTTTGTAGCGGGAGCCGGGAATGAGCAGTTCTTC CASSFVAGAGNEQFF
. TRBJ2-2 TRBV4-3 . TGCGCCAGCAGCCGCCGTAGTTTTACCGGGGAGCTGTTTTTT CASSRRSFTGELFF
. TRBJ2-7 TRBV28 . TGTGCCAGCAGCCAGGGACGGGTCTTCGGGGGTGACGAGCAGTACTTC CASSQGRVFGGDEQYF
TRBD2 TRBJ2-3 TRBV29-1 once TGCAGCGGGGGGAGGGGAGATACGCAGTATTTT CSGGRGDTQYF
. TRBJ2-5 TRBV11-3 . TGTGCCAGCAGCCGCGGGGCCCAAGAGACCCAGTACTTC CASSRGAQETQYF
. TRBJ2-7 TRBV19 once TGTGCCAGTAGTGCAAGCCCCTCCTACGAGCAGTACTTC CASSASPSYEQYF
TRBD2 TRBJ2-3 TRBV7-2 . TGTGCCAGCAGCCCAAGCGGAGCGGGGGGGCCGACAGATACGCAGTATTTT CASSPSGAGGPTDTQYF
. TRBJ2-7 TRBV7-2 . TGTGCCAGCAGCTTAGATCCGGGAACCTACGAGCAGTACTTC CASSLDPGTYEQYF
. TRBJ2-5 TRBV6-1 . TGTGCCAGCCGTGGGTGGGGGCTTCAAGAGACCCAGTACTTC CASRGWGLQETQYF
. TRBJ1-2 TRBV6-1 . TGTGCCAGCAGTGAACAGGCCGGTTATGGCTACACCTTC CASSEQAGYGYTF
TRBD2 TRBJ2-5 TRBV18 . TGTGCCAGCTCCCCAGGACTAGCGGGAGTACAAGAGACCCAGTACTTC CASSPGLAGVQETQYF
. TRBJ2-7 TRBV28 once TGTGCCACACAGGTGCCCCTCTCCTACGAGCAGTACTTC CATQVPLSYEQYF
TRBD1 TRBJ1-1 TRBV6-5 few TGTGCCAGCAGTTCCGAGGGGGCAGTCACTGAAGCTTTCTTT CASSSEGAVTEAFF
. TRBJ2-2 TRBV27 few TGTGCCAGCAGCCGCACCGGGGAGCTGTTTTTT CASSRTGELFF
TRBD2 TRBJ2-7 TRBV5-5 . TGTGCCAGCAGCCCTGAGGGACTAGCGGGATTCTACGAGCAGTACTTC CASSPEGLAGFYEQYF
TRBD1 TRBJ2-7 TRBV6-5 few TGTGCCAGCAGTTACTCTCAGGGGGCAGTCTACGAGCAGTACTTC CASSYSQGAVYEQYF
. TRBJ1-5 TRBV6-5 . TGTGCCAGCAGTTACCGACAGAGCAATCAGCCCCAGCATTTT CASSYRQSNQPQHF